The 22 T cell receptor beta chains reported below all come from one sample, sequenced in a study of cytomegalovirus exposure and HLA in healthy donors. 60 Vbeta and 13 Jbeta primers were used in PCR. Profiled with immunoSEQ multiplex PCR; TCRdb holds only in-frame clones, not every one. The sample contains about 170,000 clones, approximately 88% of which appear only once. Sequencing used PBMCs. Receptors were obtained from a boy between 2 and 10 years old in good health and CMV-seronegative.

The V gene is TRBV25-1, the J gene TRBJ1-2; 8 nucleotides line up with TRBD1. With V trimmed by 5 bases and J by 8 bases, 13 bases remained unmatched. CDR1 is MGHDK, CDR2 SYGVNS, per germline. The CDR3 loop spans 15 amino acids. The CDR3 region has the DNA TGTGCCAGCAGTACGTCAGGGGGCCGCGTAAGAGGCTACACCTTC. Amino acids: CASSTSGGRVRGYTF.

The V call is TRBV30, the J call TRBJ2-7, with 7 bases identical to TRBD2. Germline assignment: CDR1 GTSNPN and CDR2 SVGIG (reference sequence). The length of the CDR3 is 16 residues. V lost 3 bases to trimming and J lost 5 bases; unmatched junction nucleotides: 16. The CDR3 protein is CAWSDPRHRLAHEQYF. DNA for the CDR3: TGTGCCTGGAGCGATCCGAGACATCGACTAGCCCACGAGCAGTACTTC.

The gene calls are TRBV6-1 and TRBJ2-7; TRBD1 matches 9 bases. This CDR3 has 15 amino acids. Germline assignment: CDR1 MNHNS and CDR2 SASEGT. V lost 5 bases to trimming and J lost 5 bases; unmatched junction nucleotides: 10. The CDR3 loop reads CASSPRQGGANEQYF. CDR3 in DNA: TGTGCCAGCAGTCCCAGACAGGGGGGGGCCAACGAGCAGTACTTC.

V is TRBV4-2 and J is TRBJ2-7; 16 bases are shared with TRBD2. The CDR3 length is 17 residues. Germline V gives CDR1 LGHNA, CDR2 YNFKEQ. The V and J ends lost 3 bases and 1 base, in that order; junction bases with no gene match: 3. CDR3 amino acids: CASSQGLAGGLSYEQYF. The CDR3 nucleotides read TGTGCCAGCAGCCAGGGACTAGCGGGAGGGTTATCCTACGAGCAGTACTTC.

The rearrangement joins TRBV19 to TRBJ2-7; 8 nucleotides agree with TRBD2. There are 16 residues in the CDR3. V lost 5 bases, J lost 5 bases, and 14 bases stayed unmatched. The germline gives CDR1 LNHDA, CDR2 SQIVND (reference sequence). The CDR3: CASSERSGSQRNEQYF. The CDR3 DNA reads as TGTGCCAGTAGTGAACGGAGCGGGAGCCAGCGAAACGAGCAGTACTTC. Combining the CDR3 with reference TRBV19 and TRBJ2-7 gives the whole variable domain DGGITQSPKYLFRKEGQNVTLSCEQNLNHDAMYWYRQDPGQGLRLIYYSQIVNDFQKGDIAEGYSVSREKKESFPLTVTSAQKNPTAFYLCASSERSGSQRNEQYFGPGTRLTVT.

V gene TRBV7-9 combines with J gene TRBJ2-3, with 12 bases that match TRBD1. V lost 0 bases, J lost 4 bases, and 5 bases stayed unmatched. The CDR3 contains 17 residues. Germline V gene sequence: CDR1 SEHNR, CDR2 FQNEAQ (reference sequence). CDR3 protein: CASSLAGTGGIADTQYF. CDR3 DNA: TGTGCCAGCAGCTTAGCAGGGACAGGGGGCATAGCAGATACGCAGTATTTT.

The V gene is TRBV5-1, the J gene TRBJ2-7, with 9 bases aligning to TRBD2. Germline V gene lookup returns CDR1 SGHRS and CDR2 YFSETQ. CDR3 length: 14 residues. V trimming: 5 bases; J trimming: 3 bases; junction bases outside the gene matches: 6. The CDR3 DNA follows: TGCGCCAGCAGTACCGGGACTAGCTTCTACGAGCAGTACTTC. Residues: CASSTGTSFYEQYF.

The J gene is TRBJ1-1, the V gene TRBV4-1; 8 nucleotides agree with TRBD1. The CDR3 extends over 15 amino acids. Germline values: CDR1 MGHRA, CDR2 YSYEKL. Trimming took 4 bases from V and 5 from J; bases not matched to a gene: 9. The CDR3 reads CASSPRQGRVTEAFF. The CDR3 bases are TGCGCCAGCAGCCCCCGACAGGGGAGGGTAACTGAAGCTTTCTTT.

This sequence joins TRBV28 and TRBJ2-7, with 8 bases aligning to TRBD2. V gave up 8 bases and J gave up 6 bases; unmatched junction bases: 18. Germline CDR1 MDHEN, CDR2 SYDVKM. The CDR3 consists of 16 residues. The CDR3 DNA is TGTGCCAGCGGCAGGGGAGGGGAAGCGGGAGTCGGCGAGCAGTACTTC. Residues: CASGRGGEAGVGEQYF.

This clone was seen only a few times. The rearrangement uses TRBV5-4 and TRBJ1-4; D is unclear. Germline-derived CDR1 and CDR2 are SGHNT and YYREEE (reference sequence). The CDR3 loop spans 12 amino acids. Trimming removed 5 bases from V and 8 bases from J, with 10 bases in between. The CDR3 region is CASRRAGEKLFF. The DNA of the CDR3 is TGTGCCAGCAGGAGGGCGGGGGAAAAACTGTTTTTT.

The chain links TRBV5-4 to TRBJ2-1; the match to TRBD1 covers 9 bases. Losses at the gene ends were 3 bases for V and 2 bases for J; bases not matched to a gene: 3. This CDR3 region has 15 residues. CDR1 SGHNT and CDR2 YYREEE come from the germline V gene (reference sequence). CDR3 DNA sequence: TGTGCCAGCAGCTCGGACAGGGGTCCCTACAATGAGCAGTTCTTC. Translated: CASSSDRGPYNEQFF.

This clone was observed a single time. The genes are TRBV7-6 and TRBJ2-7; possibly TRBD1 for D (7 bases). CDR1 and CDR2 (germline): SGHVS, FNYEAQ. The V end lost 3 bases, the J end lost 3 bases, and 15 bases lay between the germline ends. This CDR3 spans 15 amino acids. The CDR3 bases are TGTGCCAGCAGCTTGAGACAGGGAGGTGGCTACGAGCAGTACTTC. It codes for CASSLRQGGGYEQYF.

The chain employs TRBV30 and TRBJ2-7; tentatively, D is TRBD1 (6 bases). V gave up 0 bases and J gave up 1 base, with 7 bases separating them. CDR1 GTSNPN and CDR2 SVGIG come from the germline V gene (reference sequence). CDR3 size: 13 residues. The CDR3, as DNA: TGTGCCTGGAGTGTGGACAGTTCCTACGAGCAGTACTTC. Amino acids: CAWSVDSSYEQYF.

The chain links TRBV5-1 to TRBJ1-2; a weak D match, TRBD1 (6 bases). The length of the CDR3 is 13 residues. With 2 bases removed from V and 2 bases from J, the gap between germline ends came to 7 bases. CDR1 and CDR2 (germline): SGHRS, YFSETQ. The CDR3 DNA is TGCGCCAGCAGCTTAGGGACAAACTATGGCTACACCTTC. Its protein product is CASSLGTNYGYTF.

The J gene is TRBJ1-2, the V gene TRBV18, with 7 bases aligning to TRBD1. The CDR3 runs 15 residues. The ends lost 5 bases at V and 7 bases at J; junction bases unmatched: 13. Looked up from germline, CDR1 is KGHSH and CDR2 is LQKENI. The CDR3, as DNA: TGTGCCAGCTCAGACAGGGTCGAGTTCGGTGGTGGCTACACCTTC. This encodes CASSDRVEFGGGYTF.

This chain uses TRBV10-2 with TRBJ2-5, with 7 bases aligning to TRBD1. V was clipped by 7 bases and J by 5 bases; unmatched bases: 10. The CDR3 is 14 amino acids. Germline V gene lookup returns CDR1 WSHSY and CDR2 SAAADI. In nucleotides, the CDR3 is TGCGCCAGCAAACCGACAGGGCCGGGGGAGACCCAGTACTTC. This translates into CASKPTGPGETQYF.

This chain links TRBV9 with TRBJ2-1; 11 bases map to TRBD2. CDR1 SGDLS and CDR2 YYNGEE come from the germline V gene. This CDR3 contains 15 residues. Trimming at V came to 4 bases and at J to 2 bases, leaving 2 bases not matched to a gene. The CDR3 DNA follows: TGTGCCAGCAGCCAGGGACTAGCGGCCTACAATGAGCAGTTCTTC. As protein: CASSQGLAAYNEQFF.

The V and J genes are TRBV27 and TRBJ2-1, with a possible D match to TRBD2 (6 bases). Germline loops: CDR1 MNHEY, CDR2 SMNVEV (reference sequence). V was shortened by 5 bases and J by 4 bases, with 12 bases between the two germline ends. The CDR3 is made up of 14 amino acids. For the CDR3, the DNA is TGTGCCAGCAGTCTCGAGACTAGTTACAATGAGCAGTTCTTC. Translating gives CASSLETSYNEQFF.

The chain links TRBV6-1 to TRBJ2-1; D not certain. V lost 2 bases to trimming and J lost 6 bases, with 8 bases between them. CDR3 length: 13 amino acids. From germline, CDR1 is MNHNS and CDR2 SASEGT. CDR3 residues: CASSESAVNEQFF. The CDR3 nucleotides read TGTGCCAGCAGTGAATCGGCGGTCAATGAGCAGTTCTTC.

CDR3 coding DNA: TGTGCCAGCAGCTTAGCACAGGGGCGGACCTACGAGCAGTACTTC. Protein product: CASSLAQGRTYEQYF. The chain combines TRBV7-2 with TRBJ2-7; TRBD1 matches 7 bases. Germline V gene data show CDR1 as SGHTA and CDR2 as FQGNSA. V was clipped by 0 bases and J by 2 bases; unmatched bases: 4. The CDR3 sequence is 15 residues long.

The chain is built from TRBV19 and TRBJ2-7; 7 bases are a match to TRBD2. Per the germline V gene, CDR1 is LNHDA and CDR2 is SQIVND (reference sequence). The CDR3 spans 13 residues. J was trimmed by 5 bases and V by 1 base; bases with no gene match: 2. The DNA for the CDR3 is TGTGCCAGTAGTATAGTGGCGGGGGACGAGCAGTACTTC. Its protein product is CASSIVAGDEQYF.

The CDR3 DNA sequence: TGTGCCAGCAGTTACACCCGGACAGGATACGAGCAGTACTTC. It translates to CASSYTRTGYEQYF. The V call is TRBV6-5, the J call TRBJ2-7, with TRBD1 matching over 7 bases. This CDR3 has 14 amino acids. Losses at the gene ends were 2 bases for V and 4 bases for J; bases not matched to a gene: 5. The germline gives CDR1 MNHEY, CDR2 SVGAGI.